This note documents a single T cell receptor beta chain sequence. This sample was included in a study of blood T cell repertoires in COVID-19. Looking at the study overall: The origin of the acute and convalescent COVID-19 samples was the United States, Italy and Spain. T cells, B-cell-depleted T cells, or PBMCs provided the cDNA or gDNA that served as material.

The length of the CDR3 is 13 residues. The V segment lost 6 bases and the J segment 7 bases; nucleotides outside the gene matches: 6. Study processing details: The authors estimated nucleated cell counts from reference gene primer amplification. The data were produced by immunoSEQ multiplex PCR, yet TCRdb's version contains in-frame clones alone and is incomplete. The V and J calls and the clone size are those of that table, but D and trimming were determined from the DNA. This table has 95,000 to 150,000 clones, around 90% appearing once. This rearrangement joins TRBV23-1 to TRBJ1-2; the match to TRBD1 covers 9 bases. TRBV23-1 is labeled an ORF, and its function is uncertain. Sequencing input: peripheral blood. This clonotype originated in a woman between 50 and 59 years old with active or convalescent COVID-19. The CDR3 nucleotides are TGCGCCAGCAGGGTACAGGGGGCGGTTGGCTACACCTTC. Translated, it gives CASRVQGAVGYTF.